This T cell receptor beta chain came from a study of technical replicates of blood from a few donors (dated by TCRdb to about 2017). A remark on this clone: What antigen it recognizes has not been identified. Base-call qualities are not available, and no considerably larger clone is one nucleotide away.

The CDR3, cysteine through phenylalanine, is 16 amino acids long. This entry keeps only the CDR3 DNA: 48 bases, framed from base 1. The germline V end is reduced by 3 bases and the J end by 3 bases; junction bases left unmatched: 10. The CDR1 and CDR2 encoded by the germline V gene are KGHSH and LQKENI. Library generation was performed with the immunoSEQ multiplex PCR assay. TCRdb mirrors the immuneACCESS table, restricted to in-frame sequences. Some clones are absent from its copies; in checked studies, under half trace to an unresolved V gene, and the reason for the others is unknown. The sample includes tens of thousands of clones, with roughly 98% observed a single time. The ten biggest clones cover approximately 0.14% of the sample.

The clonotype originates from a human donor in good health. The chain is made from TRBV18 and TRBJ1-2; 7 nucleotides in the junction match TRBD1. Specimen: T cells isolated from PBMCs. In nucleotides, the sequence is TGTGCCAGCTCACCGACGACAGGGTATTCGGACTATGGCTACACCTTC. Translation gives CASSPTTGYSDYGYTF.